Shown below are 30 T cell receptor beta chains from a single sample sequenced in a study of cytomegalovirus exposure and HLA in healthy donors. The PCR had 60 Vbeta and 13 Jbeta primers. Method: immunoSEQ multiplex PCR; TCRdb's copy keeps in-frame clones and lacks some. This table holds under 250,000 clones, approximately 79% found once. Sequences were obtained from PBMCs. The receptors come from a man aged 50 to 59 in good health and CMV-seronegative.

The rearrangement uses TRBV5-3 and TRBJ2-7, with a weak D call TRBD2 (6 bases). TRBV5-3 carries the ORF label, with uncertain function. This CDR3 contains 15 residues. V lost 2 bases and J lost 3, with 15 bases in between. CDR3 sequence (DNA): TGTGCCAGAAGCTTTAGCCGGGACTGTAACTACGAGCAGTACTTC. The encoded protein is CARSFSRDCNYEQYF.

This clone has just a few counts. The chain carries TRBV7-2 and TRBJ2-5; D perhaps matches TRBD2 (5 bases). Germline V gene sequence: CDR1 SGHTA, CDR2 FQGNSA. The CDR3 contains 16 residues. Trimming left V 4 bases short and J 4 bases short, with 19 bases between. CDR3 sequence: CASSSTRFRGRETQYF. The CDR3, as DNA: TGTGCCAGCAGCTCCACTAGATTCAGAGGACGAGAGACCCAGTACTTC. Full variable domain (remainder filled in from reference TRBV7-2 and TRBJ2-5): GAGVSQSPSNKVTEKGKDVELRCDPISGHTALYWYRQSLGQGLEFLIYFQGNSAPDKSGLPSDRFSAERTGGSVSTLTIQRTQQEDSAVYLCASSSTRFRGRETQYFGPGTRLLVL.

This clone was observed once. The chain joins TRBV28 to TRBJ1-1; TRBD1 might be the D (5 bases). CDR1 and CDR2 from the germline V gene are MDHEN and SYDVKM. This CDR3 spans 14 amino acids. The V end was cut by 5 bases, the J end by 3 bases, with 13 bases between. CDR3 sequence (DNA): TGTGCCAGCAGTCCAGGGTCCGTGGACACTGAAGCTTTCTTT. Translated, it gives CASSPGSVDTEAFF.

J is TRBJ2-1 and V is TRBV7-2; 7 positions agree with TRBD2. CDR3 length: 17 amino acids. The germline CDR1 and CDR2 sequences are SGHTA and FQGNSA. The V and J ends lost 4 bases and 0 bases, in that order; junction bases with no gene match: 9. The CDR3, as DNA: TGTGCCAGCAGCTCCGGGACTACTTGGAGCTCCTACAATGAGCAGTTCTTC. It translates to CASSSGTTWSSYNEQFF.

CDR3 nucleotide sequence: TGTGCCTGGAGGAGGACTAGCGGGACTGAGCAGTTCTTC. Encoded protein: CAWRRTSGTEQFF. V and J are TRBV30 and TRBJ2-1, with 12 bases that match TRBD2. V lost 3 bases, J lost 9 bases, and 3 bases stayed unmatched. CDR1 is GTSNPN and CDR2 is SVGIG in the germline V gene (reference sequence). This CDR3 is 13 amino acids long.

This clone appeared a single time. V is TRBV28 and J is TRBJ2-7, with TRBD1 matching 12 bases. The CDR3 spans 16 residues. CDR1 MDHEN and CDR2 SYDVKM come from the germline V gene. The ends lost 4 bases at V and 3 bases at J; junction bases unmatched: 7. CDR3: CASSSSGTGGLYEQYF. The CDR3 DNA reads as TGTGCCAGCAGTTCCTCCGGGACAGGGGGCCTCTACGAGCAGTACTTC. Complete variable domain (other parts from reference TRBV28 and TRBJ2-7): DVKVTQSSRYLVKRTGEKVFLECVQDMDHENMFWYRQDPGLGLRLIYFSYDVKMKEKGDIPEGYSVSREKKERFSLILESASTNQTSMYLCASSSSGTGGLYEQYFGPGTRLTVT.

The chain uses TRBV5-1 and TRBJ1-2; 7 nucleotides line up with TRBD1. This CDR3 region has 14 residues. V lost 4 bases, J lost 5 bases, and 8 bases stayed unmatched. Germline-derived CDR1 and CDR2 are SGHRS and YFSETQ. This CDR3 is CASSQSRDSYGYTF. In DNA, the CDR3 is TGCGCCAGCAGCCAGTCCCGGGACAGTTATGGCTACACCTTC. The variable domain in full, completed from reference TRBV5-1 and TRBJ1-2, reads KAGVTQTPRYLIKTRGQQVTLSCSPISGHRSVSWYQQTPGQGLQFLFEYFSETQRNKGNFPGRFSGRQFSNSRSEMNVSTLELGDSALYLCASSQSRDSYGYTFGSGTRLTVV.

As DNA, the CDR3 is TGTGCCAGCAGCCCACCTTACAGGGTCGGACACGAGCAGTACTTC. Translation: CASSPPYRVGHEQYF. The chain links TRBV7-9 to TRBJ2-7, with D tentatively TRBD1 (6 bases). CDR1 is SEHNR and CDR2 is FQNEAQ in the germline V gene (reference sequence). The germline V and J ends were trimmed by 5 bases and 5 bases, with 19 bases remaining between them. This CDR3 contains 15 residues.

The chain recombines TRBV27 with TRBJ2-7; unclear D gene. Between the trimmed V and J ends, which lost 5 bases and 7 bases, there was a span of 15 bases. The germline CDR1 and CDR2 sequences are MNHEY and SMNVEV (reference sequence). The CDR3 consists of 13 residues. CDR3 DNA sequence: TGTGCCAGCAGTCCGATGAGTCTTTCTGAGCAGTACTTC. Its translation: CASSPMSLSEQYF.

V gene TRBV12-5 combines with J gene TRBJ2-1; 7 positions match TRBD1. V lost 6 bases and J lost 6; bases outside the gene matches: 11. CDR1 is LGHNT and CDR2 is FRNRAP in the germline V gene. This CDR3 is built from 15 residues. The CDR3 coding sequence is TGTGCTAGTGGCCTCGGACAGGCGACACTCAATGAGCAGTTCTTC. This encodes CASGLGQATLNEQFF.

This chain uses TRBV6-1 with TRBJ1-2; TRBD1 is a possible D gene (5 bases). The V end lost 3 bases, the J end lost 4 bases, and 12 bases lay between the germline ends. Germline CDR1 and CDR2: MNHNS and SASEGT. This CDR3 contains 14 residues. For the CDR3, the DNA is TGTGCCAGCAGTGACGGAGGGGATCGCTATGGCTACACCTTC. It is translated as CASSDGGDRYGYTF.

A few counts support this clone. The V call is TRBV30, the J call TRBJ2-1; 10 bases are a match to TRBD2. The length of the CDR3 is 15 residues. CDR1 and CDR2 (germline): GTSNPN, SVGIG (reference sequence). Trimming removed 1 base from V and 7 bases from J; junction bases left unmatched: 7. CDR3 nucleotide sequence: TGTGCCTGGAGTGGCCTAGCGGGAGTAGTGAATGAGCAGTTCTTC. Translating gives CAWSGLAGVVNEQFF.

This clone was counted only a few times. This chain uses TRBV5-8 with TRBJ1-5; the D gene is possibly TRBD1 (6 bases). CDR3 length equals 15 residues. Germline CDR1 reads SGHTS; CDR2 reads YDEGEE. V was clipped by 1 base and J by 2 bases, with 10 bases between them. This chain's CDR3 is CASSLQGSGNQPQHF. The DNA of the CDR3 is TGTGCCAGCAGCTTGCAGGGGTCGGGCAATCAGCCCCAGCATTTT.

This clone was picked up one time. V and J are TRBV5-1 and TRBJ2-7, with D possibly matching TRBD1 (5 bases). The CDR3 has 14 residues. The germline CDR1 and CDR2 sequences are SGHRS and YFSETQ. V shed 5 bases and J shed 4 bases, with 16 bases lying between them. CDR3 nucleotide sequence: TGCGCCAGCAGGACCGAACGGACACCTTACGAGCAGTACTTC. Its protein is CASRTERTPYEQYF.

The chain recombines TRBV28 with TRBJ2-7, with 10 bases that match TRBD1. This CDR3 has 15 amino acids. Germline V gives CDR1 MDHEN, CDR2 SYDVKM. J gave up 4 bases and V 6 bases, and 9 bases lay outside the gene matches. The CDR3 region is CASSVPGTGAYEQYF. The CDR3 DNA reads TGTGCCAGCAGCGTCCCCGGGACAGGGGCTTACGAGCAGTACTTC.

The sample holds a few counts of this clone. The chain has TRBV5-1 and TRBJ2-4, with 15 bases matching TRBD2. V trimming: 1 base; J trimming: 6 bases; junction bases outside the gene matches: 8. This CDR3 spans 18 amino acids. Looked up from germline, CDR1 is SGHRS and CDR2 is YFSETQ. The CDR3 DNA reads as TGCGCCAGCAGCTTGCGGGGACTAGCGGGAGGCCCTGGAAACATTCAGTACTTC. The encoded protein is CASSLRGLAGGPGNIQYF.

A few counts support this clone. The chain recombines TRBV30 with TRBJ2-2; TRBD2 aligns across 11 bases. J gave up 1 base and V 4 bases, and 11 bases lay outside the gene matches. CDR3 length: 18 amino acids. CDR1 and CDR2 from the germline V gene are GTSNPN and SVGIG (reference sequence). CDR3: CAWKGQPGTSGNTGELFF. The CDR3 DNA reads TGTGCCTGGAAAGGCCAACCCGGGACTAGCGGGAACACCGGGGAGCTGTTTTTT.

This chain joins TRBV5-5 and TRBJ2-7, with TRBD2 matching 9 bases. This CDR3 is built from 15 residues. Germline V gene lookup returns CDR1 SGHKS and CDR2 YYEKEE (reference sequence). V was clipped by 4 bases and J by 4 bases; unmatched bases: 9. The CDR3 region has the DNA TGTGCCAGCAGCCGAAGTAGCGGGAGCAATTACGAGCAGTACTTC. It yields the protein CASSRSSGSNYEQYF.

This sequence joins TRBV7-8 and TRBJ2-7; tentatively, D is TRBD1 (6 bases). This CDR3 spans 14 amino acids. With 0 bases removed from V and 3 bases from J, the gap between germline ends came to 9 bases. CDR1 and CDR2 (germline): SGHVS, FQNEAQ. The CDR3: CASSLAPDSYEQYF. The CDR3 DNA is TGTGCCAGCAGCTTAGCGCCGGACAGCTACGAGCAGTACTTC.

This clone appeared a few times. V gene TRBV2 combines with J gene TRBJ2-2; tentatively, D is TRBD2 (6 bases). Trimming left V 11 bases short and J 1 base short, with 8 bases between. This CDR3 is built from 12 residues. The V gene's germline CDR1 is SNHLY and CDR2 FYNNEI. The DNA for the CDR3 is TGTGCCGCGACTAGGAACACCGGGGAGCTGTTTTTT. Its protein product is CAATRNTGELFF.

The chain couples TRBV9 to TRBJ2-7, with TRBD2 matching 16 bases. CDR1 and CDR2 (germline): SGDLS, YYNGEE. Trimming removed 3 bases from V and 3 bases from J; junction bases left unmatched: 18. The CDR3 runs 21 residues. The CDR3 DNA sequence: TGTGCCAGCAGCGAAACACCGGAGCTGGGGACTAGCGGGAGGGGCCTCTACGAGCAGTACTTC. It translates to CASSETPELGTSGRGLYEQYF.

This chain links TRBV5-6 with TRBJ2-3, with D unresolved. From germline, CDR1 is SGHDT and CDR2 YYEEEE. This CDR3 spans 14 amino acids. Trimming left V 0 bases short and J 2 bases short, with 7 bases between. The CDR3 nucleotides are TGTGCCAGCAGCTTGGCCGGTCCCACAGATACGCAGTATTTT. Translation gives CASSLAGPTDTQYF.

CDR3 in DNA: TGTGCCAGCACAAAAGCGGGAGTTGTGTATGAGCAGTTCTTC. This encodes CASTKAGVVYEQFF. The gene calls are TRBV28 and TRBJ2-1, with 8 bases fitting TRBD2. Germline V gene sequence: CDR1 MDHEN, CDR2 SYDVKM. This CDR3 has 14 amino acids. Unmatched junction bases numbered 10, after V lost 7 bases and J lost 8 bases.

V and J are TRBV6-1 and TRBJ1-2; possible D gene TRBD1, 6 bases. CDR1 and CDR2 (germline): MNHNS, SASEGT. CDR3 length equals 16 residues. V was cut by 4 bases and J by 4 bases, with 19 bases left in between. Here the CDR3 reads CASSVSGAGASYGYTF. DNA of the CDR3: TGTGCCAGCAGTGTCTCAGGAGCAGGGGCATCCTATGGCTACACCTTC.

V and J are TRBV28 and TRBJ2-2, with TRBD1 matching 8 bases. There are 16 residues in the CDR3. Germline V lookup: CDR1 MDHEN, CDR2 SYDVKM. After removal of 2 bases from V and 4 bases from J, the junction contained 6 bases not matched to a gene. The CDR3 reads CASSLLDRVGTGELFF. The CDR3 DNA sequence: TGTGCCAGCAGTTTACTGGACAGGGTTGGCACCGGGGAGCTGTTTTTT.

The genes are TRBV30 and TRBJ2-1; 7 bases agree with TRBD2. The V segment lost 0 bases and the J segment 6 bases; nucleotides outside the gene matches: 5. Germline lookup yields CDR1 GTSNPN and CDR2 SVGIG (reference sequence). CDR3 length: 14 amino acids. The CDR3 reads CAWSVPAGVNEQFF. CDR3 DNA: TGTGCCTGGAGTGTACCGGCGGGAGTCAATGAGCAGTTCTTC. Together with reference TRBV30 and TRBJ2-1, the CDR3 gives the full variable domain: SQTIHQWPATLVQPVGSPLSLECTVEGTSNPNLYWYRQAAGRGLQLLFYSVGIGQISSEVPQNLSASRPQDRQFILSSKKLLLSDSGFYLCAWSVPAGVNEQFFGPGTRLTVL.

The CDR3 region is CAWSVRGSSYNSPLHF. As DNA, the CDR3 is TGTGCCTGGAGTGTACGAGGTAGCTCCTATAATTCACCCCTCCACTTT. The V call is TRBV30, the J call TRBJ1-6; D uncertain. V gave up 0 bases and J gave up 0 bases, with 9 bases separating them. CDR1 and CDR2 from the germline V gene are GTSNPN and SVGIG (reference sequence). This CDR3 has 16 amino acids.

The CDR3 region has the DNA TGCGCCAGCAGCTCCGGGACTAGCGGGAGAGTAACAGATACGCAGTATTTT. This encodes CASSSGTSGRVTDTQYF. The J gene is TRBJ2-3, the V gene TRBV5-1; the match to TRBD2 covers 14 bases. Germline V gives CDR1 SGHRS, CDR2 YFSETQ. The CDR3 runs 17 residues. The J segment lost 3 bases and the V segment lost 3 bases, leaving 6 bases of the junction unmatched.

This chain connects TRBV4-1 to TRBJ2-7, with D maybe TRBD1 (6 bases). Trimming took 4 bases from V and 5 from J, leaving 12 bases between them. The CDR3 is 13 residues long. Germline V CDR1 and CDR2: MGHRA, YSYEKL. CDR3 coding DNA: TGCGCCAGCAGCCTAGGACAGCAGAACGAGCAGTACTTC. Its protein product is CASSLGQQNEQYF.

The chain employs TRBV6-4 and TRBJ2-3; D unclear. This CDR3 is 14 amino acids long. Trimming shortened V by 3 bases and J by 1 base, and 8 bases separated the two germline ends. Germline lookup yields CDR1 MRHNA and CDR2 SNTAGT. CDR3 in DNA: TGTGCCAGCAGTGATCGCGGTGGCACAGATACGCAGTATTTT. This encodes CASSDRGGTDTQYF.